What follows are 14 T cell receptor beta chains derived from one specimen sequenced in a study of cytomegalovirus exposure and HLA in healthy donors. Researchers ran the PCR with 60 Vbeta and 13 Jbeta primers. Data came from immunoSEQ multiplex PCR; TCRdb stores just in-frame clones and leaves some out. Altogether about 150,000 clones are present, 85% being singletons, with the ten largest covering 2.3%. Sequences were obtained from PBMCs. These receptors were obtained from a woman aged 18-35 years in good health and CMV-seronegative.

This clone appeared many times. The chain couples TRBV2 to TRBJ1-4; D not resolved. Germline values: CDR1 SNHLY, CDR2 FYNNEI. There are 14 residues in the CDR3. With 1 base removed from V and 8 bases from J, the gap between germline ends came to 11 bases. CDR3 bases: TGTGCCAGCAGTGAAGGGCGGACTTGGGAAAAACTGTTTTTT. Translated: CASSEGRTWEKLFF.

The sample holds a few counts of this clone. V and J are TRBV19 and TRBJ2-7, with 10 bases identical to TRBD1. Germline CDR1 reads LNHDA; CDR2 reads SQIVND (reference sequence). V gave up 6 bases and J gave up 5 bases; unmatched junction bases: 7. There are 14 residues in the CDR3. This chain's CDR3 is CASRRTGGSHEQYF. DNA of the CDR3: TGTGCCAGTAGACGGACAGGGGGTTCACACGAGCAGTACTTC.

The V and J genes are TRBV5-5 and TRBJ2-1, with no clear D. In germline, CDR1 is SGHKS, CDR2 YYEKEE (reference sequence). The CDR3 consists of 15 residues. The V end was cut by 2 bases, the J end by 1 base, with 10 bases between. CDR3 DNA: TGTGCCAGCAGCTTCGAGTTACTTTCCTACAATGAGCAGTTCTTC. It yields the protein CASSFELLSYNEQFF.

The CDR3 reads CASAWGTESLSGNTIYF. CDR3 nucleotides: TGTGCCAGCGCATGGGGGACAGAATCCCTCTCTGGAAACACCATATATTTT. V gene TRBV28 combines with J gene TRBJ1-3; 7 nucleotides align to TRBD1. The CDR3 extends over 17 amino acids. CDR1 and CDR2 from the germline V gene are MDHEN and SYDVKM. The V segment lost 8 bases and the J segment 0 bases; nucleotides outside the gene matches: 13.

The genes are TRBV19 and TRBJ2-1; a weak D match, TRBD1 (6 bases). CDR1 is LNHDA and CDR2 is SQIVND in the germline V gene (reference sequence). The CDR3 has 17 amino acids. Trimming pared 2 bases from V and 7 bases from J, leaving 21 bases between. CDR3 amino acids: CASSILAGEMGRNEQFF. The CDR3 nucleotides read TGTGCCAGTAGTATATTGGCAGGGGAAATGGGTAGGAATGAGCAGTTCTTC.

The rearrangement uses TRBV28 and TRBJ2-1, with 7 bases matching TRBD1. Germline V lookup: CDR1 MDHEN, CDR2 SYDVKM. The CDR3 contains 15 residues. V lost 10 bases to trimming and J lost 8 bases; unmatched junction nucleotides: 17. CDR3 in amino acids: CATTSGQKLGDEQFF. The DNA for the CDR3 is TGTGCCACAACCTCGGGACAGAAACTCGGCGATGAGCAGTTCTTC.

CDR3 DNA: TGTGCCTGGAGCCCCAACAGGGGGAACTATGGCTACACCTTC. Translation gives CAWSPNRGNYGYTF. V gene TRBV30 combines with J gene TRBJ1-2; TRBD1 matches 8 bases. Per germline, CDR1 GTSNPN and CDR2 SVGIG (reference sequence). This CDR3 region has 14 residues. Trimming took 3 bases from V and 2 from J; bases not matched to a gene: 5.

The chain links TRBV28 to TRBJ1-4; possible D gene TRBD1, 6 bases. The CDR3 covers 15 residues. CDR1 and CDR2 from the germline V gene are MDHEN and SYDVKM. V was shortened by 2 bases and J by 4 bases, with 11 bases between the two germline ends. DNA for the CDR3: TGTGCCAGCAGTTTACCACAGGGTGATAATGAAAAACTGTTTTTT. It translates to CASSLPQGDNEKLFF.

The chain has TRBV10-3 and TRBJ2-1; TRBD1 agrees at 9 bases. The CDR3 is 12 amino acids. J was trimmed by 6 bases and V by 9 bases; bases with no gene match: 3. Germline loops: CDR1 ENHRY, CDR2 SYGVKD. The CDR3 coding sequence is TGTGCCATGGCGGACAGGGGCAATGAGCAGTTCTTC. Protein product: CAMADRGNEQFF.

This clone was counted a few times. The rearrangement links TRBV4-1 to TRBJ2-7; no firm D call. Germline CDR1 and CDR2: MGHRA and YSYEKL. The CDR3 is 12 residues long. V lost 2 bases and J lost 5, with 7 bases in between. The CDR3 region has the DNA TGCGCCAGCAGCCAACAACACGACGAGCAGTACTTC. Residues: CASSQQHDEQYF.

The V gene is TRBV5-1, the J gene TRBJ2-7, with 10 positions matching TRBD1. The CDR3 extends over 15 amino acids. The germline gives CDR1 SGHRS, CDR2 YFSETQ. V trimming: 2 bases; J trimming: 6 bases; junction bases outside the gene matches: 8. DNA of the CDR3: TGCGCCAGCAGCTTTCAGGGACAGGGGCCTGGCGAGCAGTACTTC. Encoded protein: CASSFQGQGPGEQYF.

Comment on this clone: The identical CDR3 is also encoded by other nucleotide sequences in the sample. The J gene is TRBJ2-1, the V gene TRBV5-1; 10 nucleotides agree with TRBD2. V lost 3 bases and J lost 2; bases outside the gene matches: 5. CDR1 and CDR2 (germline): SGHRS, YFSETQ. The CDR3 is 16 residues long. The CDR3 DNA sequence: TGCGCCAGCAGCTGGGGTCTAGCGGGGGCCTACAATGAGCAGTTCTTC. Amino acid sequence: CASSWGLAGAYNEQFF.

This chain joins TRBV10-3 and TRBJ1-2, with D possibly TRBD1 on 5 matching bases. Per the germline V gene, CDR1 is ENHRY and CDR2 is SYGVKD. V was pared by 1 base and J by 0 bases, with 12 bases between. CDR3 length: 16 residues. CDR3 nucleotide sequence: TGTGCCATCAGTGAGTTCGACAGCGTGGCTAACTATGGCTACACCTTC. This translates into CAISEFDSVANYGYTF.

V is TRBV5-1 and J is TRBJ2-1, with a weak D call TRBD2 (5 bases). CDR1 is SGHRS, CDR2 YFSETQ, per germline. CDR3 size: 13 residues. V was cut by 2 bases and J by 12 bases, with 15 bases left in between. The CDR3: CASSFLSLEVQFF. In DNA, the CDR3 is TGCGCCAGCAGCTTTTTGTCATTGGAGGTGCAGTTCTTC.